These 20 T cell receptor beta chains originate from one sample sequenced in a study of blood T cell repertoires in COVID-19. Clones were sequenced by immunoSEQ multiplex PCR, and TCRdb holds only the in-frame ones, with some missing. The profile shows approximately 140,000 clones, about four fifths of them singletons. Sample: peripheral blood. These receptors were collected from a man in his forties with active or convalescent COVID-19.

The chain recombines TRBV12-3 or TRBV12-4 with TRBJ2-7, with a weak D call TRBD1 (6 bases). V was shortened by 5 bases and J by 2 bases, with 10 bases between the two germline ends. This CDR3 comprises 13 residues. CDR3 in amino acids: CASSLTGTYEQYF. The DNA for the CDR3 is TGTGCCAGCAGTCTGACAGGAACCTACGAGCAGTACTTC.

This clone was seen once. The V gene is TRBV7-2, the J gene TRBJ2-4; 8 positions match TRBD1. The CDR3 is made up of 14 amino acids. V lost 4 bases to trimming and J lost 4 bases; unmatched junction nucleotides: 3. CDR1 and CDR2 from the germline V gene are SGHTA and FQGNSA. The CDR3 nucleotides read TGTGCCAGCAGCTGGAGACAGGGGAAAAACATTCAGTACTTC. Its protein product is CASSWRQGKNIQYF.

The rearrangement joins TRBV4-2 to TRBJ2-5; D is perhaps TRBD2 (6 bases). V lost 1 base and J lost 1, with 10 bases in between. The CDR3 runs 15 residues. Germline V gene sequence: CDR1 LGHNA, CDR2 YNFKEQ. The CDR3 DNA follows: TGTGCCAGCAGCCAAGTCCCGACTAGCCAAGAGACCCAGTACTTC. Translation: CASSQVPTSQETQYF.

The chain joins TRBV27 to TRBJ1-2; TRBD1 aligns across 9 bases. J was trimmed by 8 bases and V by 5 bases; bases with no gene match: 9. The germline gives CDR1 MNHEY, CDR2 SMNVEV (reference sequence). CDR3 length equals 14 residues. The CDR3 loop reads CASSLQGAPGGYTF. CDR3 nucleotide sequence: TGTGCCAGCAGTCTACAGGGGGCGCCTGGCGGCTACACCTTC.

This chain connects TRBV11-2 to TRBJ2-1, with 7 nucleotides matching TRBD1. The CDR3 is 19 amino acids. Germline-derived CDR1 and CDR2 are SGHAT and FQNNGV. The V segment lost 0 bases and the J segment 0 bases; nucleotides outside the gene matches: 11. CDR3 sequence (DNA): TGTGCCAGCAGCTTAGATAGTTTTGAGGGGGCCCGCTCCTACAATGAGCAGTTCTTC. It translates to CASSLDSFEGARSYNEQFF.

The V and J genes are TRBV29-1 and TRBJ2-7; a weak D match, TRBD1 (5 bases). V gave up 7 bases and J gave up 3 bases, with 10 bases separating them. The germline V gene has CDR1 SQVTM and CDR2 ANQGSEA. The CDR3 consists of 11 residues. CDR3 in amino acids: CSAGHNYEQYF. In nucleotides, the CDR3 is TGCAGCGCCGGACATAACTACGAGCAGTACTTC.

The chain couples TRBV3-1 (or the pseudogene TRBV3-2) to TRBJ1-6; D is unresolved. Germline V gives CDR1 LGHDT, CDR2 YNNKEL (reference sequence). The CDR3 length is 14 residues. Trimming took 2 bases from V and 6 from J, leaving 8 bases between them. The CDR3 is CASSQMRVNSPLHF. CDR3 in DNA: TGTGCCAGCAGCCAAATGAGAGTTAATTCACCCCTCCACTTT.

The rearrangement uses TRBV9 and TRBJ2-7; no definite D call. The germline V gene encodes CDR1 SGDLS and CDR2 YYNGEE. The CDR3 has 14 amino acids. The V gene lost 0 bases and the J gene lost 0 bases, with 7 bases spanning the gap. CDR3 in DNA: TGTGCCAGCAGCGTAGGCGGCAACTCCTACGAGCAGTACTTC. This codes for CASSVGGNSYEQYF.

The chain recombines TRBV5-1 with TRBJ2-7, with D possibly matching TRBD1 (6 bases). V was trimmed by 4 bases and J by 2 bases, leaving 10 bases between them. Germline V gene sequence: CDR1 SGHRS, CDR2 YFSETQ. CDR3 length: 13 residues. CDR3 protein: CASSIDRTYEQYF. CDR3 DNA sequence: TGCGCCAGCAGCATAGACAGGACCTACGAGCAGTACTTC.

The V and J genes are TRBV11-3 and TRBJ2-5; 10 bases match TRBD2. Germline V gene data show CDR1 as SGHNT and CDR2 as YENEEA. The V and J ends lost 3 bases and 1 base, in that order; junction bases with no gene match: 5. This CDR3 comprises 16 residues. This chain's CDR3 is CASSLTSGSFQETQYF. CDR3 bases: TGTGCCAGCAGCTTGACTAGCGGGTCATTCCAAGAGACCCAGTACTTC.

The gene calls are TRBV23-1 and TRBJ1-6; maybe TRBD1 (6 bases). TRBV23-1 is recorded as an ORF, its role being uncertain. The CDR3 has 17 amino acids. Trimming cost V 0 bases and J 5 bases, with 14 bases left between them. The CDR3 DNA reads as TGCGCCAGCAGTCAATCGTCTCGGGGGGCCCATAATTCACCCCTCCACTTT. Translating gives CASSQSSRGAHNSPLHF.

The chain joins TRBV5-1 to TRBJ2-7, with a tentative D call TRBD1 (5 bases). Germline CDR1 SGHRS, CDR2 YFSETQ. This CDR3 is built from 15 residues. Trimming cost V 0 bases and J 3 bases, with 13 bases left between them. This CDR3 reads CASSLATDYHYEQYF. CDR3 nucleotides: TGCGCCAGCAGCTTGGCGACAGATTACCACTACGAGCAGTACTTC.

The CDR3 sequence: CASIPGGKNIQYF. DNA of the CDR3: TGTGCCAGCATCCCCGGGGGGAAAAACATTCAGTACTTC. V usage is TRBV7-2 and J usage is TRBJ2-4; 7 bases agree with TRBD2. CDR3 length: 13 residues. Per the germline V gene, CDR1 is SGHTA and CDR2 is FQGNSA. V was pared by 7 bases and J by 4 bases, with 4 bases of the junction left unmatched. The full variable domain, completed using reference TRBV7-2 and TRBJ2-4, is GAGVSQSPSNKVTEKGKDVELRCDPISGHTALYWYRQSLGQGLEFLIYFQGNSAPDKSGLPSDRFSAERTGGSVSTLTIQRTQQEDSAVYLCASIPGGKNIQYFGAGTRLSVL.

The genes are TRBV19 and TRBJ2-1; the match to TRBD1 covers 7 bases. This CDR3 comprises 14 residues. Germline assignment: CDR1 LNHDA and CDR2 SQIVND (reference sequence). V lost 5 bases to trimming and J lost 7 bases; unmatched junction nucleotides: 8. For the CDR3, the DNA is TGTGCCAGTAGTGTGATGACAGGGAGAAATGAGCAGTTCTTC. This gives the protein CASSVMTGRNEQFF. Combining the CDR3 with reference TRBV19 and TRBJ2-1 gives the whole variable domain DGGITQSPKYLFRKEGQNVTLSCEQNLNHDAMYWYRQDPGQGLRLIYYSQIVNDFQKGDIAEGYSVSREKKESFPLTVTSAQKNPTAFYLCASSVMTGRNEQFFGPGTRLTVL.

CDR3 in amino acids: CASSSLQGRNSPLHF. The DNA of the CDR3 is TGTGCCAGCAGCAGCTTACAGGGGAGGAATTCACCCCTCCACTTT. V gene TRBV11-2 combines with J gene TRBJ1-6; 7 nucleotides match TRBD1. This CDR3 spans 15 amino acids. With V trimmed by 5 bases and J by 7 bases, 8 bases remained unmatched. Germline CDR1 reads SGHAT; CDR2 reads FQNNGV.

J is TRBJ1-1 and V is TRBV6-1; 8 positions match TRBD1. There are 14 residues in the CDR3. The trim removed 1 base at V and 5 bases at J, leaving 3 bases unmatched. Germline CDR1 is MNHNS and CDR2 is SASEGT. CDR3 protein: CASSEGTGGTEAFF. As DNA, the CDR3 is TGTGCCAGCAGTGAAGGTACAGGGGGGACTGAAGCTTTCTTT.

The V gene is TRBV12-5, the J gene TRBJ1-5; a weak D match, TRBD1 (6 bases). V dropped 6 bases and J dropped 3 bases, with 12 bases sitting between them. The V gene's germline CDR1 is LGHNT and CDR2 FRNRAP. The CDR3 is made up of 14 amino acids. The CDR3 coding sequence is TGTGCTAGTGGCCCGGACAGTTTCAATCAGCCCCAGCATTTT. As protein: CASGPDSFNQPQHF.

This rearrangement joins TRBV7-2 to TRBJ1-6; 7 bases align to TRBD1. This CDR3 is 16 amino acids long. V trimming: 5 bases; J trimming: 9 bases; junction bases outside the gene matches: 13. Germline CDR1 and CDR2: SGHTA and FQGNSA. The CDR3: CASSLTETGLTSPLHF. The CDR3 DNA is TGTGCCAGCAGCCTTACAGAGACAGGGCTTACTTCACCCCTCCACTTT.

The rearrangement joins TRBV9 to TRBJ2-1; a possible D gene is TRBD2 (6 bases). CDR1 is SGDLS and CDR2 is YYNGEE in the germline V gene. CDR3 length: 13 residues. Trimming took 4 bases from V and 8 from J, leaving 13 bases between them. The CDR3 spells CASSLSRRDEQFF. DNA for the CDR3: TGTGCCAGCAGCCTCTCGAGGAGGGATGAGCAGTTCTTC.

This chain joins TRBV5-1 and TRBJ2-7, with a possible D match to TRBD1 (9 bases). V lost 5 bases to trimming and J lost 2 bases, with 17 bases between them. The CDR3 length is 15 residues. Germline V gene data show CDR1 as SGHRS and CDR2 as YFSETQ. CDR3 DNA sequence: TGCGCCAGCAGTCCGGGGGGGACAGGGACCTACGAGCAGTACTTC. Its translation is CASSPGGTGTYEQYF.